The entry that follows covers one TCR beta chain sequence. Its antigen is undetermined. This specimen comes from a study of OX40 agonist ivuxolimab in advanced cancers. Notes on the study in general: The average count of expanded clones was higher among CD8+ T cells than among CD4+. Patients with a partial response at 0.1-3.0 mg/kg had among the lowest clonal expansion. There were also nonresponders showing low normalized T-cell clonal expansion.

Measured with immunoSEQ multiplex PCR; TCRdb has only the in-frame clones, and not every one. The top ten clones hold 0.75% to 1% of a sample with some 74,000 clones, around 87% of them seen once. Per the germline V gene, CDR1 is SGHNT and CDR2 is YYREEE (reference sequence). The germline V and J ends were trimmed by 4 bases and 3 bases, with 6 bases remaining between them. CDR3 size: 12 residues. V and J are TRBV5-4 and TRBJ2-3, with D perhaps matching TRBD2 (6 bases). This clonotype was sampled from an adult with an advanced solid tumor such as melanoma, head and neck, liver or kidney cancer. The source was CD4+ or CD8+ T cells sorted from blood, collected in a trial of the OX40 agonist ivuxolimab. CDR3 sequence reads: CASSAGTDTQYF. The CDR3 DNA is TGTGCCAGCAGCGCGGGGACAGATACGCAGTATTTT.